This T cell receptor beta chain was captured in a study of T cells in localized non-small cell lung cancer. Germline-derived CDR1 and CDR2 are LNHDA and SQIVND (reference sequence). The CDR3 sequence is 14 residues long. The ends were cut back, 3 bases at V and 2 bases at J, with 11 bases in the middle. Using immunoSEQ multiplex PCR, the repertoire was profiled, and TCRdb retains in-frame clones only, with some absent. The table shows a few thousand clones, with 35% to 40% occurring only once. Whole-study results and caveats: Longer overall survival accompanied higher blood T cell density. Analysis by sequencing included only one tumor region, so heterogeneity remains possible. There was higher T cell clonality in uninvolved adjacent lung than in tumor, and it was highest there. In adjacent lung, a median roughly 56 of the top 100 tumor clones were found.

A note on this clone: Its target is unknown.

The sample here was lung tumor tissue, taken before any cancer treatment. This clonotype was sampled from a male donor aged 60 or older with stage I squamous cell lung carcinoma. The V call is TRBV19, the J call TRBJ2-7; D possibly corresponds to TRBD2 (6 bases). The DNA for the CDR3 is TGTGCCAGTAGTATGGCGGGGTCAACCTACGAGCAGTACTTC. It codes for CASSMAGSTYEQYF.